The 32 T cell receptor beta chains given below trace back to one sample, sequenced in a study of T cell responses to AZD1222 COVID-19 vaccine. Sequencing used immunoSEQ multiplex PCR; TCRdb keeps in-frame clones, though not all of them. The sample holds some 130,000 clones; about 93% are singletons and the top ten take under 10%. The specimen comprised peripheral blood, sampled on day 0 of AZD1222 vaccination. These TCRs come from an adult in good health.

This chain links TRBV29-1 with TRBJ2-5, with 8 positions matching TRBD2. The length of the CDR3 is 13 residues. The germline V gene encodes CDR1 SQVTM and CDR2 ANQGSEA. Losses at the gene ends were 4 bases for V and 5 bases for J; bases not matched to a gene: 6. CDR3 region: CSVVDSGVETQYF. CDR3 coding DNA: TGCAGCGTTGTAGATAGCGGGGTGGAGACCCAGTACTTC.

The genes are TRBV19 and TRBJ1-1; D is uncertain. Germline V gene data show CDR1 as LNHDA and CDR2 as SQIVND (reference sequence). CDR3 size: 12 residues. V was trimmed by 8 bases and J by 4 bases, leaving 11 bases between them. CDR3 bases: TGTGCCAGTTCTCTTAGCGTCACTGAAGCTTTCTTT. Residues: CASSLSVTEAFF.

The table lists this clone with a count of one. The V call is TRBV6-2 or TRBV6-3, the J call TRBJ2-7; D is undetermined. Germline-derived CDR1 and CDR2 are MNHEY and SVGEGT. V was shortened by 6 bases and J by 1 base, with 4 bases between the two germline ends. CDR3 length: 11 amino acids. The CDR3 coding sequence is TGTGCCAGCAGCAATTCCTACGAGCAGTACTTC. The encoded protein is CASSNSYEQYF.

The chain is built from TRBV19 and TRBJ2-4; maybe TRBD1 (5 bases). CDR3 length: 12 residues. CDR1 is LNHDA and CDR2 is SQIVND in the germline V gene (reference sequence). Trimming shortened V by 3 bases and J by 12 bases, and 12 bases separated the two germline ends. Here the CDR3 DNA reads TGTGCCAGTAGTATCGAGTGGGGCTCTCAGTACTTC. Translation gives CASSIEWGSQYF.

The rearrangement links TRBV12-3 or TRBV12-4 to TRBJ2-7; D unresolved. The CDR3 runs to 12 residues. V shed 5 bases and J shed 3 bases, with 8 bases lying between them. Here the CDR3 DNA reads TGTGCCAGCAGTGATCTAGGCTACGAGCAGTACTTC. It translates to CASSDLGYEQYF.

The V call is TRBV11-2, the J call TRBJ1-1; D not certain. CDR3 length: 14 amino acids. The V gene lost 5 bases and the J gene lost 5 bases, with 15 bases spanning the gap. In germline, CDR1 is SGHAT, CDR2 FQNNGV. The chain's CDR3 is CASSPPDVRTEAFF. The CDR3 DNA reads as TGTGCCAGCAGCCCTCCAGATGTTCGGACTGAAGCTTTCTTT.

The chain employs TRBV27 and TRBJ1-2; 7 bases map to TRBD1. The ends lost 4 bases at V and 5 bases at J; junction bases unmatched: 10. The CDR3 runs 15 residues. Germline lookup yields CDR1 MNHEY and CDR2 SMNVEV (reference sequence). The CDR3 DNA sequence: TGTGCCAGCAGTTCTCGGGCAGGGGGTGGGTATGGCTACACCTTC. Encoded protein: CASSSRAGGGYGYTF.

For the CDR3, the DNA is TGCGCCAGCAGCCAAGGGATCCTAATCTATGGCTACACCTTC. Translating gives CASSQGILIYGYTF. The chain carries TRBV4-1 and TRBJ1-2; D call uncertain. Germline V CDR1 and CDR2: MGHRA, YSYEKL. This CDR3 has 14 amino acids. Trimming shortened V by 1 base and J by 4 bases, and 10 bases separated the two germline ends.

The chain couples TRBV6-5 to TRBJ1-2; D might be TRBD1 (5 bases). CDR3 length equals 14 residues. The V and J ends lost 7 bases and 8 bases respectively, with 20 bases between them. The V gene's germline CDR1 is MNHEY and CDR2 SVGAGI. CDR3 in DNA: TGTGCCAGCACCCAAGTGCCAAGGGGCGAAGGCTACACCTTC. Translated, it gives CASTQVPRGEGYTF.

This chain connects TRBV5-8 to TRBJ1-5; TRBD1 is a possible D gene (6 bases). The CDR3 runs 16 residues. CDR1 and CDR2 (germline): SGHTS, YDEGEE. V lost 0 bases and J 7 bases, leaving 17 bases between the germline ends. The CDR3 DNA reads TGTGCCAGCAGCTTGGATCCCGGGGGGCGCGGGCAGCCCCAGCATTTT. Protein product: CASSLDPGGRGQPQHF.

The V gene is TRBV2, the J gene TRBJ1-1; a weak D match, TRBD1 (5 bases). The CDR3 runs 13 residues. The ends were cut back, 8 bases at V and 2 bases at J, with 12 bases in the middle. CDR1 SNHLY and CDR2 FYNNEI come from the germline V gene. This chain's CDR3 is CASEGQLNTEAFF. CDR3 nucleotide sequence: TGTGCCAGCGAAGGACAACTAAACACTGAAGCTTTCTTT.

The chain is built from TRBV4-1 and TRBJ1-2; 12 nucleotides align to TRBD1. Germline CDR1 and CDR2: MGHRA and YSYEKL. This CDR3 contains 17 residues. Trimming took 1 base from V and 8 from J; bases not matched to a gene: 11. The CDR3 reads CASSQAVRDRGRGGYTF. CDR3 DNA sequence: TGCGCCAGCAGCCAAGCAGTACGGGACAGGGGGCGCGGAGGCTACACCTTC.

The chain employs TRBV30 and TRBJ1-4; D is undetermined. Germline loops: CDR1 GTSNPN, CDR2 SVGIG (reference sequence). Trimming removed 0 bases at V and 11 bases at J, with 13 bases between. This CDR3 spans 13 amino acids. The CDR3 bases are TGTGCCTGGAGTGTACTTGACGTCGGCAAACTGTTTTTT. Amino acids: CAWSVLDVGKLFF.

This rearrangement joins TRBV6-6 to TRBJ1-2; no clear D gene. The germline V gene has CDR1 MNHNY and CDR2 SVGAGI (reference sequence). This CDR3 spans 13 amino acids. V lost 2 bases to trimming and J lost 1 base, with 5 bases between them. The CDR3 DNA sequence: TGTGCCAGCAGTTACCGCCTTAACTATGGCTACACCTTC. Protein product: CASSYRLNYGYTF.

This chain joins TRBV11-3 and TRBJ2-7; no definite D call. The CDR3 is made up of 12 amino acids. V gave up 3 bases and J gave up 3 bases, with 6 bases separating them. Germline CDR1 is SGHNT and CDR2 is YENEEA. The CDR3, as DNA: TGTGCCAGCAGCTTTGGCGGCTACGAGCAGTACTTC. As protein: CASSFGGYEQYF.

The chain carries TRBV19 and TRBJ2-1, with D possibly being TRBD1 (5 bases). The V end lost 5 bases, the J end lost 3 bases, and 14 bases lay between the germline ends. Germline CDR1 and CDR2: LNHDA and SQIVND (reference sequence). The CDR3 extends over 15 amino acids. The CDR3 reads CASSSKGSYYNEQFF. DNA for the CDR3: TGTGCCAGTAGTTCCAAGGGGTCCTACTACAATGAGCAGTTCTTC.

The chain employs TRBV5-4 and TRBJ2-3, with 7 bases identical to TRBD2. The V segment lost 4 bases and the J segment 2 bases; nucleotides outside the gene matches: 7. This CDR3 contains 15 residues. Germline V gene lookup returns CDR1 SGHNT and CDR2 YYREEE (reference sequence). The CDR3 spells CASSPERGNTDTQYF. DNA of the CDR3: TGTGCCAGCAGCCCTGAGCGGGGCAACACAGATACGCAGTATTTT.

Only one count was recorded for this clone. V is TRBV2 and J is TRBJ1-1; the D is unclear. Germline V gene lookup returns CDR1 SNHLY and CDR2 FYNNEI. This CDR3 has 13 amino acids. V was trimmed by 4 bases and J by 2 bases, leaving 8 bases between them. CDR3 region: CASSGPINTEAFF. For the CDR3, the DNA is TGTGCCAGCAGTGGACCGATAAACACTGAAGCTTTCTTT.

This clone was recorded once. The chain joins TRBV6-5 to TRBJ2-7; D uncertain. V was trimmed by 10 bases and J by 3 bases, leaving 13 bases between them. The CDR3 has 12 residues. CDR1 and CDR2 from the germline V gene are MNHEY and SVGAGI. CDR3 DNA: TGTGCCACCTTAGACACGAGCTACGAGCAGTACTTC. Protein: CATLDTSYEQYF.

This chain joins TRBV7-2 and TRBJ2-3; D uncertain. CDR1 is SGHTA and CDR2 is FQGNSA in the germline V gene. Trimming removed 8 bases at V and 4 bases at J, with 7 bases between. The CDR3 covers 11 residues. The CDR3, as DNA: TGTGCCAGCGGAGAGGCAGATACGCAGTATTTT. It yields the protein CASGEADTQYF. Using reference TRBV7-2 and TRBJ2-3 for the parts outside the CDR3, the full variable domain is GAGVSQSPSNKVTEKGKDVELRCDPISGHTALYWYRQSLGQGLEFLIYFQGNSAPDKSGLPSDRFSAERTGGSVSTLTIQRTQQEDSAVYLCASGEADTQYFGPGTRLTVL.

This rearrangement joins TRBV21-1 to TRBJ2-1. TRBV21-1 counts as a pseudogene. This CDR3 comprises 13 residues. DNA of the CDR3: TGTGCCAGCAGCAATGGATCCTACAATGAGCAGTTCTTC. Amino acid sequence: CASSNGSYNEQFF.

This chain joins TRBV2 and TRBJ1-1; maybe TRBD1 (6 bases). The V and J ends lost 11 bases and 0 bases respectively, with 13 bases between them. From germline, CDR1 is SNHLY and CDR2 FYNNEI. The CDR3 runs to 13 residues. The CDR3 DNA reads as TGTGCCCTAGACAGGTCGATGAACACTGAAGCTTTCTTT. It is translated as CALDRSMNTEAFF.

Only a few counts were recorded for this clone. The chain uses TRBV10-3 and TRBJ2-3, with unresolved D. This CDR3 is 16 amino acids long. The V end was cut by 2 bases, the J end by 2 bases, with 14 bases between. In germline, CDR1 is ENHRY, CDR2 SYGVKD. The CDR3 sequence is CAISEGLSGLTDTQYF. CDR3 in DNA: TGTGCCATCAGTGAGGGCCTATCGGGCCTCACAGATACGCAGTATTTT.

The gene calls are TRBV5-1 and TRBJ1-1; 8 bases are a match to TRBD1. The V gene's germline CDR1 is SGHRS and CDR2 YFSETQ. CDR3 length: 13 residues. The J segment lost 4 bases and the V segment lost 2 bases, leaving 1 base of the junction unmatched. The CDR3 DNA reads TGCGCCAGCAGCTTAACAGGGGGCACTGAAGCTTTCTTT. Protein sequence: CASSLTGGTEAFF.

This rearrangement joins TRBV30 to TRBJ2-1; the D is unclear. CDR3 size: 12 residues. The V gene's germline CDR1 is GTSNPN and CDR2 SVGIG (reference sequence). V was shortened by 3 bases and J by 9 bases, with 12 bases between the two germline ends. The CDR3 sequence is CAWSSIGVEQFF. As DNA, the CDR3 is TGTGCCTGGAGCTCGATTGGGGTTGAGCAGTTCTTC.

The CDR3 here is CASSQDLEVNSPLHF. The DNA for the CDR3 is TGTGCCAGCAGCCAAGATTTAGAGGTTAATTCACCCCTCCACTTT. The chain employs TRBV4-2 and TRBJ1-6; D is ambiguous. The V and J ends lost 0 bases and 6 bases respectively, with 9 bases between them. The CDR3 totals 15 residues. Germline V gives CDR1 LGHNA, CDR2 YNFKEQ.

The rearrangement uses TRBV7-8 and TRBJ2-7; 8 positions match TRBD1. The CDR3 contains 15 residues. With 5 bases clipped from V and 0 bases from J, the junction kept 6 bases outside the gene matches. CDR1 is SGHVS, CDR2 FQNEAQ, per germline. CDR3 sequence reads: CASSLRQGPSYEQYF. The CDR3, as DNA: TGTGCCAGCAGCCTCCGACAGGGGCCCTCCTACGAGCAGTACTTC.

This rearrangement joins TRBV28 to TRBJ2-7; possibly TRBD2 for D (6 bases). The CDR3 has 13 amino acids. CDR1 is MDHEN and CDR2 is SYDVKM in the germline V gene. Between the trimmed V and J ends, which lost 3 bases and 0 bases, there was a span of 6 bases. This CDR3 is CASSFGSSYEQYF. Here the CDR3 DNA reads TGTGCCAGCAGTTTCGGGAGCTCCTACGAGCAGTACTTC.

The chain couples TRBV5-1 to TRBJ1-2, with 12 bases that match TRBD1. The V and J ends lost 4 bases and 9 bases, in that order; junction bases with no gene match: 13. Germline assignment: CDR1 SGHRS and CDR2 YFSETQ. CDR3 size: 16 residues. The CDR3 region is CASSTGTGGAFDRYTF. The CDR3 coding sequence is TGCGCCAGCAGCACCGGGACAGGGGGCGCTTTTGATCGCTACACCTTC.

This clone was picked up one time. The CDR3 spells CASSYRDRRAFF. The CDR3 coding sequence is TGTGCCAGCAGTTACCGCGACAGGAGGGCTTTCTTT. J is TRBJ1-1 and V is TRBV6-6; D might be TRBD1 (6 bases). The CDR3 is made up of 12 amino acids. The germline gives CDR1 MNHNY, CDR2 SVGAGI (reference sequence). Between the trimmed V and J ends, which lost 2 bases and 11 bases, there was a span of 12 bases.

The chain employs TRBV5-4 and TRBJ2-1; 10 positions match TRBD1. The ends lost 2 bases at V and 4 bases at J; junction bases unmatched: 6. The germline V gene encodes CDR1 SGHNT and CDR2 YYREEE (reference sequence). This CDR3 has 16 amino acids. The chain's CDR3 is CASSLAGTGDYNEQFF. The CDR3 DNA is TGTGCCAGCAGCTTAGCCGGGACAGGGGATTACAATGAGCAGTTCTTC.

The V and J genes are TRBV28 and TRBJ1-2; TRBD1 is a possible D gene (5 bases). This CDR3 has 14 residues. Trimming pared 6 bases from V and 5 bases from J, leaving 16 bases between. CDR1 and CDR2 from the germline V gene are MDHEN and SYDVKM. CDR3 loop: CASSLTRQPYGYTF. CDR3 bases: TGTGCCAGCAGCTTGACCAGACAGCCATATGGCTACACCTTC.